This T cell receptor beta chain was obtained from a study of blood T cell repertoires in COVID-19. Overall study context: Whether acute or convalescent, the COVID-19 samples came from the United States, Italy and Spain. From T cells, B-cell-depleted T cells, or PBMCs came the material, which was cDNA or gDNA.

Original methodology: Scientists estimated how many nucleated cells there were by amplifying reference gene primers. Using immunoSEQ multiplex PCR, the repertoire was profiled, and TCRdb retains in-frame clones only, with some absent. V and J calls and clone size follow that table, whereas D and trimming were derived from the DNA. This sample yields some 150,000 clones, of which 87% are seen a single time; approximately 4% belongs to the top ten. The germline V and J ends were trimmed by 4 bases and 3 bases, with 17 bases remaining between them. The CDR3 is 16 residues long. Germline CDR1 and CDR2: SGHNT and YYREEE (reference sequence).

Sample: peripheral blood. The clonotype originates from a woman aged 40-49 years with acute or convalescent COVID-19. The V gene is TRBV5-4, the J gene TRBJ2-1; TRBD2 might be the D (7 bases). The CDR3, as DNA: TGTGCCAGCAGCCCGGGAGGAGGGACATTCTACAATGAGCAGTTCTTC. The encoded protein is CASSPGGGTFYNEQFF. The full variable domain, with the rest looked up from reference TRBV5-4 and TRBJ2-1, is ETGVTQSPTHLIKTRGQQVTLRCSSQSGHNTVSWYQQALGQGPQFIFQYYREEENGRGNFPPRFSGLQFPNYSSELNVNALELDDSALYLCASSPGGGTFYNEQFFGPGTRLTVL.